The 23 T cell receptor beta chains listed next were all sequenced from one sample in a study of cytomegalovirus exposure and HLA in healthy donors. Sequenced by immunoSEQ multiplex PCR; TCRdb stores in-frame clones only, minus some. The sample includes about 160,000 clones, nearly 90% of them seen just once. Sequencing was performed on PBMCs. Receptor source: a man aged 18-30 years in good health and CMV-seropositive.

The CDR3: CSARGGTQYF. CDR3 bases: TGCAGTGCTAGGGGGGGGACCCAGTACTTC. The rearrangement uses TRBV20-1 and TRBJ2-5, with a weak D call TRBD2 (6 bases). The CDR3 runs to 10 residues. The germline V gene encodes CDR1 DFQATT and CDR2 SNEGSKA (reference sequence). V was pared by 3 bases and J by 7 bases, with 6 bases between.

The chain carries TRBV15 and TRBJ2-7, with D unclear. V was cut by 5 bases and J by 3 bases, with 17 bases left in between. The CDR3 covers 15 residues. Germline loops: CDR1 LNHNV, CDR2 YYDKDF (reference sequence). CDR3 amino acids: CATSAAPNPDYEQYF. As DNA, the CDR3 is TGTGCCACCAGCGCGGCCCCTAACCCCGACTACGAGCAGTACTTC.

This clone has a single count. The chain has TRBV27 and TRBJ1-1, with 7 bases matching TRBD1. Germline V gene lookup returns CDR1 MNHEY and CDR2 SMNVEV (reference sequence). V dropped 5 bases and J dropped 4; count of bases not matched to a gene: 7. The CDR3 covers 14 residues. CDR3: CASSKTGAGTEAFF. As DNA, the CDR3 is TGTGCCAGCAGTAAAACAGGGGCGGGCACTGAAGCTTTCTTT.

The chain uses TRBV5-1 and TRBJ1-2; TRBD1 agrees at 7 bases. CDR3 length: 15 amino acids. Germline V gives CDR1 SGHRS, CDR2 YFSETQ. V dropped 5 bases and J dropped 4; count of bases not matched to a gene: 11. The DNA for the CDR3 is TGCGCCAGCAGAGATGAGGGACAGCAATCCTATGGCTACACCTTC. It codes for CASRDEGQQSYGYTF.

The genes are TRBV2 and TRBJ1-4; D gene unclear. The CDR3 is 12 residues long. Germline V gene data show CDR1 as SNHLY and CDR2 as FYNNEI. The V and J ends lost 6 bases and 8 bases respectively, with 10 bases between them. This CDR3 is CASREDSEKLFF. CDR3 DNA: TGTGCCAGCAGGGAGGATTCCGAAAAACTGTTTTTT.

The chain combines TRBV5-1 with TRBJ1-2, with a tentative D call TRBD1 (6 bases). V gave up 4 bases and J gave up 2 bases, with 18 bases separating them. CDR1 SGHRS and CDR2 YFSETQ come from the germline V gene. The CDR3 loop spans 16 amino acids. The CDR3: CASSTAPGTRNYGYTF. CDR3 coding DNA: TGCGCCAGCAGCACAGCCCCCGGGACAAGGAACTATGGCTACACCTTC.

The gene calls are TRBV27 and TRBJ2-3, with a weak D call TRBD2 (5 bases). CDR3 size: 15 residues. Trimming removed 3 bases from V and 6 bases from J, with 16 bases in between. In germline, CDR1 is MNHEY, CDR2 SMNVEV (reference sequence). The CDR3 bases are TGTGCCAGCAGTTTTGAGGGCCGGACCTTGGATACGCAGTATTTT. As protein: CASSFEGRTLDTQYF.

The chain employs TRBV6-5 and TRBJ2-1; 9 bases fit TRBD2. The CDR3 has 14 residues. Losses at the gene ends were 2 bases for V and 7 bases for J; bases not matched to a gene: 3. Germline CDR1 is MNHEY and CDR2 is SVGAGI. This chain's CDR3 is CASSYVAGVNEQFF. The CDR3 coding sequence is TGTGCCAGCAGTTACGTAGCGGGAGTTAATGAGCAGTTCTTC.

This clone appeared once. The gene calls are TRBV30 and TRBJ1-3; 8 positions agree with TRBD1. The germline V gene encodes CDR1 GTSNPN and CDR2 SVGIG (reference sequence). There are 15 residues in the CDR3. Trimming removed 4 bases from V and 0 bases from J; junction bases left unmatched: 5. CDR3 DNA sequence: TGTGCCTGGACTAGACAGGGGAACTCTGGAAACACCATATATTTT. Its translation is CAWTRQGNSGNTIYF.

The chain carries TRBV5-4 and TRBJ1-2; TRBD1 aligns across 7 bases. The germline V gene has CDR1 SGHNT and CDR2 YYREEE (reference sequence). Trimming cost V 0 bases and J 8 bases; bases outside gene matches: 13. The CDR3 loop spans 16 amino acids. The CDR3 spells CASSLERDREFDGYTF. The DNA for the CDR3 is TGTGCCAGCAGCTTGGAACGTGACAGGGAATTTGACGGCTACACCTTC. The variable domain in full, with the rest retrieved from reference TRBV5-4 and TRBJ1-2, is ETGVTQSPTHLIKTRGQQVTLRCSSQSGHNTVSWYQQALGQGPQFIFQYYREEENGRGNFPPRFSGLQFPNYSSELNVNALELDDSALYLCASSLERDREFDGYTFGSGTRLTVV.

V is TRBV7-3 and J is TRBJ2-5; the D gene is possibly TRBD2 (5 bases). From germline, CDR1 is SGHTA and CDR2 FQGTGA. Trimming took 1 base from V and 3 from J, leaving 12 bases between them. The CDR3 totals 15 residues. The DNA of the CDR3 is TGTGCCAGCAGCTTAAACGCTAGCCCCAAAGAGACCCAGTACTTC. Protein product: CASSLNASPKETQYF.

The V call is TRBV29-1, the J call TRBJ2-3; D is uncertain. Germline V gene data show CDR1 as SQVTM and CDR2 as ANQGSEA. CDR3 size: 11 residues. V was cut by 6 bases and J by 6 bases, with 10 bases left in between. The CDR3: CSVTTSDTQYF. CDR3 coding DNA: TGCAGCGTCACGACTTCTGATACGCAGTATTTT.

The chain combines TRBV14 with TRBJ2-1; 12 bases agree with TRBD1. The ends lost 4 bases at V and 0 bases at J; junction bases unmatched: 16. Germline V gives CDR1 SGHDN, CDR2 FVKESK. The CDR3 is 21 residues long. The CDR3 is CASSPRTRDRGRGSSYNEQFF. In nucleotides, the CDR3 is TGTGCCAGCAGCCCTCGAACCCGGGACAGGGGGCGCGGAAGCTCCTACAATGAGCAGTTCTTC.

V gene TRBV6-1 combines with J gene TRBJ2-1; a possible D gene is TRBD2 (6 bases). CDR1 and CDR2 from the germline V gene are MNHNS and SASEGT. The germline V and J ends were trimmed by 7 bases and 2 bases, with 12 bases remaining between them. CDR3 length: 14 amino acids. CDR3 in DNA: TGTGCCAGCACTACGGGAGCTCCCTACAATGAGCAGTTCTTC. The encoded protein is CASTTGAPYNEQFF.

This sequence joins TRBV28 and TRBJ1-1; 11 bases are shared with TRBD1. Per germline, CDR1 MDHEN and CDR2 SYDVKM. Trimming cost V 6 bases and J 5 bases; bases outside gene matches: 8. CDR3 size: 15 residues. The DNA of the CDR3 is TGTGCCAGCAGCCAAACCCGGGACAGGGGGACTGAAGCTTTCTTT. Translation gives CASSQTRDRGTEAFF.

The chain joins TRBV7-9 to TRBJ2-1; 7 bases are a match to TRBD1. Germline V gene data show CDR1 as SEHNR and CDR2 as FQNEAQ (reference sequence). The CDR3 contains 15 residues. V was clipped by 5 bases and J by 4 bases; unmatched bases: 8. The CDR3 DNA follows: TGTGCCAGCAGCCCCAGGGGGATAATTTACAATGAGCAGTTCTTC. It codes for CASSPRGIIYNEQFF.

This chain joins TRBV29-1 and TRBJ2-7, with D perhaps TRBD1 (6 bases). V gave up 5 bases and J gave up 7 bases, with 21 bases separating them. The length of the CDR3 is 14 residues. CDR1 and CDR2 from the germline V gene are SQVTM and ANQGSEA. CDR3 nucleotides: TGCAGCGTTCCTCTACAGGGAAATTCGGGGGAGCAGTACTTC. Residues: CSVPLQGNSGEQYF.

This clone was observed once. Written as DNA, the CDR3 is TGTGCCAGCAGCTTGGAACTAGCGGGAGGCTATGAGCAGTTCTTC. Protein: CASSLELAGGYEQFF. This chain connects TRBV5-4 to TRBJ2-1; 12 bases map to TRBD2. The CDR3 covers 15 residues. CDR1 SGHNT and CDR2 YYREEE come from the germline V gene (reference sequence). J lost 8 bases, V lost 0 bases, and 3 bases had no gene match.

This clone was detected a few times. Written as DNA, the CDR3 is TGTGCCAGCAGCCATGAACTGGGGCCTGCCTACGAGCAGTACTTC. Translated, it gives CASSHELGPAYEQYF. The J gene is TRBJ2-7, the V gene TRBV5-6; maybe TRBD1 (5 bases). The CDR3 is 15 amino acids. Germline V lookup: CDR1 SGHDT, CDR2 YYEEEE. V gave up 4 bases and J gave up 2 bases, with 16 bases separating them. The variable domain in full, completed from reference TRBV5-6 and TRBJ2-7, reads DAGVTQSPTHLIKTRGQQVTLRCSPKSGHDTVSWYQQALGQGPQFIFQYYEEEERQRGNFPDRFSGHQFPNYSSELNVNALLLGDSALYLCASSHELGPAYEQYFGPGTRLTVT.

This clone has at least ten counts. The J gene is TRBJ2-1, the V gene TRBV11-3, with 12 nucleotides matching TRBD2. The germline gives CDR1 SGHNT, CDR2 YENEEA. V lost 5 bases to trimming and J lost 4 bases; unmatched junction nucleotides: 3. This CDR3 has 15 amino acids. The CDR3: CASSPTSGGYNEQFF. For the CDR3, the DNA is TGTGCCAGCAGCCCGACTAGCGGGGGATACAATGAGCAGTTCTTC.

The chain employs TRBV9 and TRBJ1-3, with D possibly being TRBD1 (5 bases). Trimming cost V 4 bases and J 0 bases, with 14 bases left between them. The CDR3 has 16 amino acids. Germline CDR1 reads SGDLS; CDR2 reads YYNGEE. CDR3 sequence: CASSPSPQVSGNTIYF. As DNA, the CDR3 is TGTGCCAGCAGCCCTTCCCCACAGGTCTCTGGAAACACCATATATTTT.

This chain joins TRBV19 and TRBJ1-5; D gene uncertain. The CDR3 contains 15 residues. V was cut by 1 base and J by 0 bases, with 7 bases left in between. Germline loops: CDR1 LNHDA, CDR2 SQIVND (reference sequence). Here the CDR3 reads CASSIADYSNQPQHF. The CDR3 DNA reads TGTGCCAGTAGTATAGCAGATTATAGCAATCAGCCCCAGCATTTT.

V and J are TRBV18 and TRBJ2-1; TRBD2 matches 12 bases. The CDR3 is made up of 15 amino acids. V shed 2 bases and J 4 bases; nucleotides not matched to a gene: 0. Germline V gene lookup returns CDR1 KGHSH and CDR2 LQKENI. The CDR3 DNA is TGTGCCAGCTCACCAACTAGCGGGAGGTACAATGAGCAGTTCTTC. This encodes CASSPTSGRYNEQFF.